Each of the 6 T cell receptor beta chains below was sequenced from the same sample in a study of T-cell reconstitution after alpha-beta-depleted transplantation in children. A TCRbeta library incorporating unique molecular identifiers was prepared. TCRdb reprocessed the PCR reads with MiXCR, giving one entry per CDR3 protein. This table holds more than 450,000 distinct CDR3 sequences, about 17% found once. Source: PBMCs from the stem cell graft donor, taken from the stem cell graft. These receptors were obtained from a human donor who donated a stem cell graft to a child with acute lymphoblastic leukemia.

The chain uses TRBV7-8 and TRBJ2-5, with 8 bases identical to TRBD2. V was pared by 1 base and J by 7 bases, with 11 bases of the junction left unmatched. The CDR3 has 16 amino acids. Germline CDR1 reads SGHVS; CDR2 reads FQNEAQ. The CDR3 DNA follows: TGTGCCAGCAGCTTAGGTTTAGCGGGAAACGACGGGACCCAGTACTTC. It codes for CASSLGLAGNDGTQYF.

The chain recombines TRBV7-9 with TRBJ2-5; D gene unclear. The CDR3 contains 14 residues. Germline CDR1 SEHNR, CDR2 FQNEAQ (reference sequence). V was cut by 5 bases and J by 2 bases, with 12 bases left in between. DNA of the CDR3: TGTGCCAGCAGCCTCCCGGAGAGACAAGAGACCCAGTACTTC. This translates into CASSLPERQETQYF.

A note on this clonotype: This could be a read error, since a much larger clone is one nucleotide away. The chain couples TRBV4-1 to TRBJ2-7, with D uncertain. Germline V CDR1 and CDR2: MGHRA, YSYEKL. The CDR3 extends over 15 amino acids. CDR3 DNA sequence: TGCGCCAGCAGCCCATCGGAACGGTGGCCCTACGACCAGTACTTC. This translates into CASSPSERWPYDQYF.

This clonotype has more than one count but fewer than ten. The V gene is TRBV12-3 or TRBV12-4, the J gene TRBJ2-1, with 7 bases matching TRBD2. This CDR3 is 15 amino acids long. V shed 3 bases and J 2 bases; nucleotides not matched to a gene: 4. As DNA, the CDR3 is TGTGCCAGCAGTTTCGAGGGAGGGCCCTACAATGAGCAGTTCTTC. Its translation: CASSFEGGPYNEQFF.

V and J are TRBV12-3 or TRBV12-4 and TRBJ1-5; D ambiguous. Between the trimmed V and J ends, which lost 10 bases and 6 bases, there was a span of 16 bases. CDR3 length: 13 amino acids. In DNA, the CDR3 is TGTGCCACCTCACGAACGGAGGGTCAGCCCCAGCATTTT. This translates into CATSRTEGQPQHF.

The chain has TRBV12-3 or TRBV12-4 and TRBJ1-5; weak D call: TRBD1 (6 bases). The CDR3 consists of 14 residues. Between the trimmed V and J ends, which lost 2 bases and 7 bases, there was a span of 12 bases. The CDR3 sequence: CASSLLGGGQPQHF. The DNA for the CDR3 is TGTGCCAGCAGTTTATTGGGGGGGGGCCAGCCCCAGCATTTT.